This is a list of T cell receptor beta chains from one sample in a study of tumor-infiltrating lymphocytes in glioblastoma multiforme. TCRdb recomputed calls from the multiplex PCR reads with MiXCR, one row per CDR3 protein. In the table there are 25,000 to 40,000 distinct CDR3 sequences, 50% to 75% of which are singletons. Sequences were obtained from brain tumor tissue. Source of these receptors: a male donor with glioblastoma. Both conserved end residues are part of each CDR3. D genes are given only for firm matches. Expanded clones get a size class; other rows say once, few or many, or leave the size out.

13 - once TRBJ2-1 TRBV20-1 TGCAGTGCTAGGGAGAACGGAGGCAATGAGCAGTTCTTC CSARENGGNEQFF
11 - once TRBJ2-1 TRBV10-1 TGCGCCAGCAGTGAGTCGGTCGATATATTCTTC CASSESVDIFF
16 - - TRBJ2-3 TRBV11-2 TGTGCCAGCAGCCCACTCCGATTAGGGGTAGCAGATACGCAGTATTTT CASSPLRLGVADTQYF
17 - - TRBJ2-2 TRBV5-1 TGCGCCAGCAGCCAAGCGAATATGCGCGCGAACACCGGGGGGCTGTTTTTT CASSQANMRANTGGLFF
16 TRBD2 - TRBJ2-3 TRBV5-1 TGCGCCAGCAGCTTTCAGGGCCTAGCGGGAGTAGATACGCAGTATTTT CASSFQGLAGVDTQYF
17 TRBD2 few TRBJ2-1 TRBV4-1 TGCGCCAGCAGCCAAGGGTCGGGGGGAAGCTCCTACAATGAGCAGTTCTTC CASSQGSGGSSYNEQFF
14 - - TRBJ2-3 TRBV12-3/TRBV12-4 TGTGCCAGCAGTCGGGACTTGGGGGCAGATACGCAGTATTTT CASSRDLGADTQYF
12 - few TRBJ2-1 TRBV29-1 TGCAGCGTTGAGGCAGGGTCTTGGGAGCAGTTCTTC CSVEAGSWEQFF
13 - many TRBJ2-7 TRBV29-1 TGCAGCGTTGTGGCGGGGAACTCCTACGAGCAGTACTTC CSVVAGNSYEQYF
14 - - TRBJ2-3 TRBV6-4 TGTGCCAGCAGTCCCGAGGAGACTCCGGGTACGCAGTATTTT CASSPEETPGTQYF
17 TRBD2 medium-sized TRBJ2-5 TRBV6-1 TGTGCCAGCAGTGAAGCCGGAAGACTAGCGGGAATGGAGACCCAGTACTTC CASSEAGRLAGMETQYF
16 TRBD2 - TRBJ2-2 TRBV7-2 TGTGCCAGCAGTTATACTAGCGTTACGAACACCGGGGAGCTGTTTTTT CASSYTSVTNTGELFF
14 - - TRBJ1-5 TRBV2 TGTGCCAGCAGTGAAATGCAGAGCAATCAGCCCCAGCATTTT CASSEMQSNQPQHF
12 - few TRBJ2-7 TRBV6-4 TGTGCCAGCAGTCGGACCGTCTACGAGCGGTACTTC CASSRTVYERYF
11 - - TRBJ2-2 TRBV7-6 TGTGCCAGCGAAGAAACCGGGGAGCTGTTTTTT CASEETGELFF
13 - once TRBJ2-7 TRBV6-1 TGTGCCGGCGATAACATGGCTACCTACGAGCAGTACTTC CAGDNMATYEQYF
16 TRBD2 - TRBJ2-1 TRBV11-3 TGTGCCAGCAGCTTAGGGGGGACTAGCGGGCCAGCTGAGCAGTTCTTC CASSLGGTSGPAEQFF
13 - medium-sized TRBJ1-2 TRBV20-1 TGCAGTGCCCCGGGGAGGGGAGGCTATGGCTACACCTTC CSAPGRGGYGYTF
16 TRBD1 - TRBJ2-5 TRBV24-1 TGTGCCACCAGTGATTATAGGGACAGCAAACAAGAGACCCAGTACTTC CATSDYRDSKQETQYF
14 TRBD1 - TRBJ2-3 TRBV20-1 TGCGGTGCAAACCGGGACAGGAGCACATATACGCAGTATTTT CGANRDRSTYTQYF
16 - few TRBJ2-1 TRBV18 TGTGCCAGCTCACCACCCGTACCAACGGCCTACAATGAGCAGTTCTTC CASSPPVPTAYNEQFF
15 - - TRBJ1-2 TRBV4-1 TGCGCCAGCAGCCAAGTTCCAGGGGCTGAGTATGGCTACACCTTC CASSQVPGAEYGYTF
12 - few TRBJ2-7 TRBV29-1 TGCAGCGCCCTCTCCTCCTCCTACGAGCAGTACTTC CSALSSSYEQYF
15 - once TRBJ1-6 TRBV20-1 TGCAGTGTTAGCCCTCCGGGACAAGCGAATTCACCCCTCCACTTT CSVSPPGQANSPLHF
16 - - TRBJ2-2 TRBV10-3 TGTGCTATCCCTATACCGGGACAATCGAACACCGGGGAGCTGTTTTTT CAIPIPGQSNTGELFF
17 - - TRBJ1-2 TRBV10-3 TGTGCCATCAGTGGGGGACATACAATGACTACTAACTATGGCTACACCTTC CAISGGHTMTTNYGYTF
15 - once TRBJ2-5 TRBV5-5 TGTGCCAGCAGCTTCCCCCCCCAGGGATTCGAGACCCAGTACTTC CASSFPPQGFETQYF
18 TRBD2 - TRBJ2-3 TRBV4-2 TGTGCCAGCAGCCAAGAAAGCGGGAGGGCGCGAAGCACAGATACGCAGTATTTT CASSQESGRARSTDTQYF
12 - - TRBJ2-3 TRBV11-2 TGTGCGAGCATCTTGGGGAAGGATACGCAGTATTTT CASILGKDTQYF
16 - once TRBJ2-3 TRBV6-5 TGTGCCAGCAAAATGTGGACATGGGGTTCCACAGATACGCAGTATTTT CASKMWTWGSTDTQYF